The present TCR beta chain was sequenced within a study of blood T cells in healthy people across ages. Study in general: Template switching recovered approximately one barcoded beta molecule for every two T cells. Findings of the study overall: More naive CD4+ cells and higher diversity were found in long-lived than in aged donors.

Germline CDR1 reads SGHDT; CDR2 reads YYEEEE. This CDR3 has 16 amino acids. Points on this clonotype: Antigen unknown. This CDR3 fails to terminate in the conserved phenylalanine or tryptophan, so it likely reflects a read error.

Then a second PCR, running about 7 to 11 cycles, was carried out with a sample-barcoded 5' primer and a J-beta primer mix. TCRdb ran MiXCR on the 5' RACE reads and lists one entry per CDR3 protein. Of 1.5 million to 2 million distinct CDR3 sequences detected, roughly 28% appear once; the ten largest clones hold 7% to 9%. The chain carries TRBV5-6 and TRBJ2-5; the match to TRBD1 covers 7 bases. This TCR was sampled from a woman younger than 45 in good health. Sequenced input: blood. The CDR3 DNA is TGTGCCAGCAGGTTGGGTCGGGACAGTTGGTTGGAGACCCAGTACTGC. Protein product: CASRLGRDSWLETQYC.